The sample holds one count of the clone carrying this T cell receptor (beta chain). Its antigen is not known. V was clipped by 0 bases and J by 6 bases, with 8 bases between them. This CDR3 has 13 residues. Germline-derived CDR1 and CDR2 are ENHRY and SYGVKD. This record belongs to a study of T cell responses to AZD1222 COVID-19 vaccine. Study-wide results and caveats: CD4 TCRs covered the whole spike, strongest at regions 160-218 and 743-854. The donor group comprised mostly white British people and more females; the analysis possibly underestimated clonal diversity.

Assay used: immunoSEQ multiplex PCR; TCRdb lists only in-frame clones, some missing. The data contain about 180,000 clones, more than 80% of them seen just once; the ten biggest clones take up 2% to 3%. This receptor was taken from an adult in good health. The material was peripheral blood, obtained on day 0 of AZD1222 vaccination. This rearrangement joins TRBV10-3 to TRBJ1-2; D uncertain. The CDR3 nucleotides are TGTGCCATCAGTGAGTCCGGTAGCCATGGCTACACCTTC. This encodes CAISESGSHGYTF.